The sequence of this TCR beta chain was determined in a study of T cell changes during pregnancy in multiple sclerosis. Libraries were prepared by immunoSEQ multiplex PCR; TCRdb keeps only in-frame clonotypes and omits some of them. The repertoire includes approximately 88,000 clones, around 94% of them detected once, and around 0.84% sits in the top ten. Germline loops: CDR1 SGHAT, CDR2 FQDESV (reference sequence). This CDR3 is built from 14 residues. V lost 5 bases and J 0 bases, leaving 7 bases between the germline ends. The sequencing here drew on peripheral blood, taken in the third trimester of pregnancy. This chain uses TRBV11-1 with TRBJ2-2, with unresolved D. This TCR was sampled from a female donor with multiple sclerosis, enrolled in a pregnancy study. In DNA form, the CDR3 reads TGTGCCAGCAGCCATACAGCGAACACCGGGGAGCTGTTTTTT. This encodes CASSHTANTGELFF. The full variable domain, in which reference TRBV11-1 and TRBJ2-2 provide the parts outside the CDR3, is EAEVAQSPRYKITEKSQAVAFWCDPISGHATLYWYRQILGQGPELLVQFQDESVVDDSQLPKDRFSAERLKGVDSTLKIQPAELGDSAMYLCASSHTANTGELFFGEGSRLTVL.